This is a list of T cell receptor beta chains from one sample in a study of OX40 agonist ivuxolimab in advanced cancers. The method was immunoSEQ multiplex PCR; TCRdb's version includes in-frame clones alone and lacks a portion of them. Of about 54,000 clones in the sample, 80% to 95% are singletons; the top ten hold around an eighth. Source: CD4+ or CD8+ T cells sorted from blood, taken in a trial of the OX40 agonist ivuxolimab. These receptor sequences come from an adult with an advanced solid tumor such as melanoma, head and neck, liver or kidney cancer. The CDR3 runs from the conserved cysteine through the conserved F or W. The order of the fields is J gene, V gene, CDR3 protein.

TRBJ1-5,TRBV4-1,CASSQVGRGRDQPQHF
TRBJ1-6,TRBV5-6,CASSSSGGSYNSPLHF
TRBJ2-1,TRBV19,CASSQRVGSSYNEQFF
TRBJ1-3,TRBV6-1,CASSDYSGGYGNTIYF
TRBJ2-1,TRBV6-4,CASSVMGNSYNEQFF
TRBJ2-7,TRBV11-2,CASSFLGHAYEQYF
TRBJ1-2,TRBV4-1,CASSLRWTETNYGYTF
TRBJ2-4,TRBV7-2,CASSLAVLTFGVPRPKNIQYF
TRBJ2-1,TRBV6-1,CASSGQGGSYNEQFF
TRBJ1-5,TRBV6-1,CASGIANQPQHF
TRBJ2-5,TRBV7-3,CASSLRQGGPTQYF
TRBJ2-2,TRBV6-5,CASSFGREVGELFF
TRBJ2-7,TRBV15,CATSRDGRPPYEQYF
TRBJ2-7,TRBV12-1,CASSSGTSDCEQYF
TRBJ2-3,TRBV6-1,CASTSEQGNTDTQYF
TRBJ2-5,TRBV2,CASSEQAYQETQYF
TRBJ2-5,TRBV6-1,CASSEQATRQETQYF
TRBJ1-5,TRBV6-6,CASMRGVYQPQHF
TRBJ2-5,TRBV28,CASSPTWVREGRRETQYF
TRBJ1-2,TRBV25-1,CASSAPGTGANYGYTF
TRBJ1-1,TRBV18,CASSSELNTEAFF
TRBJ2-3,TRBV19,CASSLQSGRSYTQYF
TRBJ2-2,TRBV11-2,CASSLAASGSNTGELFF
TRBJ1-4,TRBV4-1,CASSLLSGKGRGKLFF
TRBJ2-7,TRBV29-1,CSVEGGQGFGYEQYF
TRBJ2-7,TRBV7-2,CASSHTWDDREQYF
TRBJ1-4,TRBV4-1,CASSQGLRSTNEKLFF
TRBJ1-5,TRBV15,CATSAPLPGHQPQHF
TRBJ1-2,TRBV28,CASSLRGYGYTF
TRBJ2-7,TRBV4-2,CASSQGPGLGFSEQYF
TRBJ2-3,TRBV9,CASSVTGGADTQYF
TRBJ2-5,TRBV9,CASSAGTQETQYF
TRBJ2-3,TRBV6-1,CASSEGYLAEGTTSTDTQYF
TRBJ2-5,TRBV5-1,CASSSSGGETQYF
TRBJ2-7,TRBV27,CASSVRGRASYEQYF
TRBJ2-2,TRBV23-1,CASSTHRGKYTGELFF
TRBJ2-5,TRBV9,CASSVDPRQETQYF
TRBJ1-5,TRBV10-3,CAISLEGGAYQPQHF
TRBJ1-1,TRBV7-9,CASSLQGGGGTEAFF